The following is a T cell receptor (beta chain) sequence with its context. The specificity of this receptor is unknown. No base-level quality is on record; no much larger clone is a single base apart. The record originates from a study of blood T cell repertoires in COVID-19 (dated by TCRdb to 2019 to 2021). With respect to the entire study: Samples covering the acute and convalescent phases of COVID-19 were provided by collaborators in the United States, Italy and Spain. The prospective study material was composed of cDNA or gDNA derived from T cells, B-cell-depleted T cells, or PBMCs. Deeply sampled blood TCRbeta repertoires from subjects exposed to, actively infected with, or recovered from COVID-19 were included in the dataset. The repertoires were made available in a free public database intended to serve as a resource for research on the immune response to SARS-CoV-2. Samples came from the ongoing ImmuneRACE study (first 160 participants) plus 1,254 subjects from 6 global collaborators. The sample metadata nearly always contained a de-identified subject ID, COVID-19 status, age in years and sex. HLA class I and class II types, where available, came from metadata supplied by the sample provider rather than from assay-based typing.

Enrolling through a virtual design, the prospective study's participants ranged in age from roughly 18 to 90 years and lived across 20 to 25 United States geographic areas. In the prospective study, cohorts were assigned on the basis of participant-reported clinical history obtained from a screening survey and a study questionnaire. ImmuneRACE Cohort 3 recovered participants were defined by two consecutive negative NP/OP PCR tests, healthcare professional clearance, or symptom resolution. Each participant in the prospective study had whole blood, serum and a nasopharyngeal or oropharyngeal swab collected by mobile phlebotomists. Over an approximately 2-month period, participants in the prospective study had the option of providing additional blood draws and questionnaires. Before DNA extraction, prospective study blood samples were shipped either frozen or at room temperature. TCRbeta CDR3 regions were amplified from genomic DNA by means of the immunoSEQ Assay, a bias-controlled multiplex PCR. As for the authors' bioinformatics: The number of nucleated cells in each sample was estimated by amplification of reference gene primers within the assay. To quantify the absolute abundance of each unique TCRbeta CDR3 rearrangement, sequence reads were collapsed and filtered. For each sample, productive Simpson clonality was calculated by taking the square root of Simpson's diversity index across productive rearrangements. TCRdb limited this immuneACCESS table to in-frame rearrangements with V and J called. A share of clones is missing; checked studies link under half to unresolved V genes, and the rest is unexplained. D and trimming were read from the DNA, whereas the V and J calls and clone size are those reported in that table. The sample table contains some 260,000 clones; only one count was recorded for approximately 90% of them. Clones ranked in the top ten supply around 1.8% of the sample.

Measured from the cysteine to the phenylalanine, the CDR3 is 10 residues long. Just CDR3 DNA is preserved here, 30 bases in frame from base 1. CDR1 and CDR2, looked up from the germline V gene, are MDHEN and SYDVKM. Results and caveats for the whole study, not just this receptor: Clinical and demographic metadata were provided uncurated, with the amount varying by source and participant.

Recombination joined TRBV28 with TRBJ1-2, and TRBD1 may be the D gene, going by 6 matching bases. The source material was PBMCs or T cells enriched from blood (not recorded which). The source of this sequence is a man in his forties or fifties who had recovered from COVID-19. The DNA sequence is TGTGTTACAGGGAACTATGGCTACACCTTC. Its coded protein is CVTGNYGYTF.